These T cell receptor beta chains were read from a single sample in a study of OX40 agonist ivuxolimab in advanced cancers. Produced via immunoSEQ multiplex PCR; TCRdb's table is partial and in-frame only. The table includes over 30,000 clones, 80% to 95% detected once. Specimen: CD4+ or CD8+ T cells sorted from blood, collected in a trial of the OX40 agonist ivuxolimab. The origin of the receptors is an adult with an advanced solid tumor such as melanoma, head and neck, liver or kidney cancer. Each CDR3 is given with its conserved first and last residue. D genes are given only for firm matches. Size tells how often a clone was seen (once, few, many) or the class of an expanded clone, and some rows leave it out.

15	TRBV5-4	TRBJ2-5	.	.	TGTGCCAGCAGCATTTCGACAGGTAACCAAGAGACCCAGTACTTC	CASSISTGNQETQYF
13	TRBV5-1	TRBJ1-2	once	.	TGCGCCAGCAGCTCGGGGGATAACTATGGCTACACCTTC	CASSSGDNYGYTF
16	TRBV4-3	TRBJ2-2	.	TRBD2	TGCGCCAGCAGCCAGGAGGGACTAGCGGGGCCCGGGGAGCTGTTTTTT	CASSQEGLAGPGELFF
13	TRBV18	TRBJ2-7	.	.	TGTGCCAGCTCACCTGGGTCAGACTACGAGCAGTACTTC	CASSPGSDYEQYF
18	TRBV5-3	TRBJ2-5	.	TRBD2	TGTGCCAGAAGCTTGGTCTACTTCGGGGAGGGGAGGTTGGAGACCCAGTACTTC	CARSLVYFGEGRLETQYF
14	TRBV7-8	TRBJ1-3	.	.	TGTGCCAGCAGCCACCGGGGGTCTGGAAACACCATATATTTT	CASSHRGSGNTIYF
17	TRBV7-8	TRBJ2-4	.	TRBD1	TGTGCCAGCAGCCGGGGACAGGGGGTTTTCGCCAAAAACATTCAGTACTTC	CASSRGQGVFAKNIQYF
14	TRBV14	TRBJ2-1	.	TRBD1	TGTGCCAGCAGCCAAAGACAGGGTAGAGGTGAGCAGTTCTTC	CASSQRQGRGEQFF
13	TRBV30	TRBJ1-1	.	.	TGTGCCTGGAGAACCCCGGCCAACACTGAAGCTTTCTTT	CAWRTPANTEAFF
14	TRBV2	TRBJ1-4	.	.	TGTGCCAGCAGACGAGGTGGCACTAATGAAAAACTGTTTTTT	CASRRGGTNEKLFF
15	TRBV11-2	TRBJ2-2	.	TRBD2	TGTGCCAGCAGCTTAGCGGGGGGGAACACCGGGGAGCTGTTTTTT	CASSLAGGNTGELFF
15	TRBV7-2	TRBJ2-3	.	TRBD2	TGTGCCAGCAGCCAGGTAGCGGGGGCCACAGATACGCAGTATTTT	CASSQVAGATDTQYF
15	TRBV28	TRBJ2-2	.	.	TGTGCCAGCAGTACCGGCGGGGCCGGGACCGGGGAGCTGTTTTTT	CASSTGGAGTGELFF